The 28 T cell receptor beta chains presented below share a single source sample, sequenced in a study of PD-1 blockade in classical Hodgkin lymphoma. Time point given: cycle 4 day 1 (C4D1), after six to seven weeks of nivolumab. Each and every patient relapsed after autologous stem cell transplantation, and patients got differing brentuximab vedotin exposure. Magnetic depletion of unwanted cells isolated CD4+ T cells from thawed PBMCs. Repertoires were generated with immunoSEQ multiplex PCR, while TCRdb's copy carries only in-frame clones and drops some. The sample yields around 31,000 clones, around 84% seen once. Here the sequenced sample was CD4+ T cells from blood, taken before the fourth cycle of nivolumab. These receptors were obtained from a human donor with classical Hodgkin lymphoma.

The chain couples TRBV30 to TRBJ2-7, with TRBD2 as a possible D gene (6 bases). CDR1 and CDR2 from the germline V gene are GTSNPN and SVGIG (reference sequence). This CDR3 has 12 amino acids. The V gene lost 2 bases and the J gene lost 11 bases, with 16 bases spanning the gap. The CDR3 DNA sequence: TGTGCCTGGAGTCGGCAGGGATCGGGGGAGTACTTC. Its protein product is CAWSRQGSGEYF.

The rearrangement links TRBV9 to TRBJ1-1; D call uncertain. Germline CDR1 SGDLS, CDR2 YYNGEE. The V gene lost 4 bases and the J gene lost 3 bases, with 16 bases spanning the gap. The CDR3 extends over 15 amino acids. CDR3 sequence reads: CASSRGPGPDTEAFF. The CDR3 DNA follows: TGTGCCAGCAGCCGTGGGCCAGGCCCGGACACTGAAGCTTTCTTT.

This chain joins TRBV9 and TRBJ1-1; D possibly corresponds to TRBD1 (6 bases). The CDR3 spans 14 residues. Germline V lookup: CDR1 SGDLS, CDR2 YYNGEE. The ends were cut back, 0 bases at V and 4 bases at J, with 10 bases in the middle. In DNA, the CDR3 is TGTGCCAGCAGCGTAGTAACAGGGAGCACTGAAGCTTTCTTT. Its translation is CASSVVTGSTEAFF.

V usage is TRBV6-6 and J usage is TRBJ1-2; D remains ambiguous. This CDR3 contains 13 residues. CDR1 MNHNY and CDR2 SVGAGI come from the germline V gene (reference sequence). Trimming removed 2 bases at V and 3 bases at J, with 7 bases between. The CDR3 is CASSYEQYYGYTF. CDR3 bases: TGTGCCAGCAGTTACGAACAGTACTATGGCTACACCTTC.

Here the CDR3 reads CASRPVDSTDTQYF. The CDR3, as DNA: TGTGCCAGCCGCCCTGTGGACAGCACAGATACGCAGTATTTT. The chain recombines TRBV19 with TRBJ2-3; D is uncertain. Germline V gene data show CDR1 as LNHDA and CDR2 as SQIVND (reference sequence). Trimming removed 9 bases at V and 0 bases at J, with 13 bases between. The CDR3 consists of 14 residues.

The genes are TRBV30 and TRBJ2-1; tentatively, D is TRBD1 or TRBD2 (6 bases each). V lost 3 bases, J lost 9 bases, and 15 bases lay in between. CDR1 is GTSNPN and CDR2 is SVGIG in the germline V gene (reference sequence). The CDR3 loop spans 13 amino acids. CDR3 nucleotide sequence: TGTGCCTGGAGGGCCCGGGGGCCGGGTGAGCAGTTCTTC. It encodes CAWRARGPGEQFF.

As regards this clone: The identical CDR3 is also encoded by other nucleotide sequences in the sample. This chain uses TRBV2 with TRBJ2-5, with D unclear. CDR1 SNHLY and CDR2 FYNNEI come from the germline V gene. This CDR3 region has 11 residues. V dropped 4 bases and J dropped 2 bases, with 2 bases sitting between them. The CDR3 here is CASSVQETQYF. CDR3 in DNA: TGTGCCAGCAGTGTACAAGAGACCCAGTACTTC.

The V and J genes are TRBV29-1 and TRBJ2-3; TRBD2 is a possible D gene (6 bases). Per germline, CDR1 SQVTM and CDR2 ANQGSEA. The CDR3 is made up of 14 amino acids. V dropped 4 bases and J dropped 2 bases, with 13 bases sitting between them. The CDR3 DNA reads TGCAGCGTTGTCTGGCGGGGACTCACAGATACGCAGTATTTT. Translation: CSVVWRGLTDTQYF.

The chain carries TRBV5-1 and TRBJ1-1, with D maybe TRBD1 (6 bases). Germline CDR1 SGHRS, CDR2 YFSETQ. Trimming took 1 base from V and 0 from J, leaving 10 bases between them. The CDR3 loop spans 15 amino acids. The CDR3 DNA reads as TGCGCCAGCAGCTTGTTTCAGGGGATGAACACTGAAGCTTTCTTT. This encodes CASSLFQGMNTEAFF.

The chain uses TRBV5-4 and TRBJ1-4; no clear D. This CDR3 is built from 12 residues. Trimming took off 0 bases at V and 8 bases at J, with 5 bases between the two ends. CDR1 SGHNT and CDR2 YYREEE come from the germline V gene (reference sequence). The CDR3 sequence is CASSLAGEKLFF. As DNA, the CDR3 is TGTGCCAGCAGCTTGGCGGGGGAAAAACTGTTTTTT.

This clone came up a few times. The chain recombines TRBV11-2 with TRBJ2-7, with 7 bases fitting TRBD2. Trimming removed 3 bases from V and 6 bases from J; junction bases left unmatched: 2. Germline-derived CDR1 and CDR2 are SGHAT and FQNNGV. The CDR3 is made up of 12 amino acids. The CDR3 region has the DNA TGTGCCAGCAGCTTGTCGGGGGGCGAGCAGTACTTC. Its translation is CASSLSGGEQYF.

This chain joins TRBV2 and TRBJ1-1; no reliable D call. The CDR3 runs to 14 residues. V lost 7 bases and J 0 bases, leaving 12 bases between the germline ends. Per germline, CDR1 SNHLY and CDR2 FYNNEI. CDR3 in DNA: TGTGCCAGCATGGAAGGCTGGGTGAACACTGAAGCTTTCTTT. It translates to CASMEGWVNTEAFF.

V and J are TRBV5-1 and TRBJ2-3; the match to TRBD2 covers 9 bases. The V segment lost 6 bases and the J segment 5 bases; nucleotides outside the gene matches: 7. Germline V lookup: CDR1 SGHRS, CDR2 YFSETQ. This CDR3 region has 14 residues. For the CDR3, the DNA is TGCGCCAGCAAGGGCGGGGGGGCCAAAGATACGCAGTATTTT. This encodes CASKGGGAKDTQYF. Combining the CDR3 with reference TRBV5-1 and TRBJ2-3 gives the whole variable domain KAGVTQTPRYLIKTRGQQVTLSCSPISGHRSVSWYQQTPGQGLQFLFEYFSETQRNKGNFPGRFSGRQFSNSRSEMNVSTLELGDSALYLCASKGGGAKDTQYFGPGTRLTVL.

The rearrangement links TRBV7-9 to TRBJ1-4, with TRBD1 identical over 7 bases. Germline CDR1 and CDR2: SEHNR and FQNEAQ (reference sequence). The CDR3 runs to 16 residues. V was pared by 3 bases and J by 4 bases, with 8 bases of the junction left unmatched. The CDR3 DNA is TGTGCCAGCAGCTTTGACTCGGGACAGAGTAATGAAAAACTGTTTTTT. Protein product: CASSFDSGQSNEKLFF.

This sequence joins TRBV6-1 and TRBJ1-4; a possible D gene is TRBD1 (6 bases). The ends were cut back, 1 base at V and 3 bases at J, with 9 bases in the middle. The CDR3 is 15 residues long. The germline V gene encodes CDR1 MNHNS and CDR2 SASEGT. CDR3: CASSEDRAANEKLFF. Written as DNA, the CDR3 is TGTGCCAGCAGTGAAGACAGGGCGGCTAATGAAAAACTGTTTTTT.

The chain employs TRBV9 and TRBJ1-3; no reliable D call. Per germline, CDR1 SGDLS and CDR2 YYNGEE. The V end was cut by 4 bases, the J end by 2 bases, with 22 bases between. This CDR3 region has 18 residues. The CDR3 reads CASSPYVTPAQTGNTIYF. The CDR3 nucleotides read TGTGCCAGCAGCCCCTATGTGACGCCGGCCCAGACTGGAAACACCATATATTTT.

Only a few counts were recorded for this clone. V usage is TRBV2 and J usage is TRBJ1-2; no definite D call. This CDR3 spans 13 amino acids. The germline V and J ends were trimmed by 6 bases and 0 bases, with 8 bases remaining between them. Germline CDR1 reads SNHLY; CDR2 reads FYNNEI. In nucleotides, the CDR3 is TGTGCCAGCAGGGACGGGGCTAACTATGGCTACACCTTC. Protein sequence: CASRDGANYGYTF.

J is TRBJ1-1 and V is TRBV9; D is uncertain. The length of the CDR3 is 15 residues. The V gene lost 0 bases and the J gene lost 2 bases, with 11 bases spanning the gap. Germline assignment: CDR1 SGDLS and CDR2 YYNGEE. The CDR3 bases are TGTGCCAGCAGCGTAGGGAGTCGGTCCAACACTGAAGCTTTCTTT. Translating gives CASSVGSRSNTEAFF.

The genes are TRBV28 and TRBJ2-7; D not resolved. The CDR3 contains 13 residues. Trimming left V 8 bases short and J 2 bases short, with 13 bases between. Germline V gene lookup returns CDR1 MDHEN and CDR2 SYDVKM. The CDR3 reads CASSPFSTYEQYF. The CDR3 nucleotides read TGTGCCAGCTCCCCTTTCTCAACCTACGAGCAGTACTTC.

The genes are TRBV30 and TRBJ1-2; D gene ambiguous. The CDR3 is made up of 14 amino acids. The germline CDR1 and CDR2 sequences are GTSNPN and SVGIG (reference sequence). Trimming took 1 base from V and 5 from J, leaving 14 bases between them. CDR3 nucleotides: TGTGCCTGGAGTGCAGCGGTTACCTGGTATGGCTACACCTTC. Residues: CAWSAAVTWYGYTF. The full variable domain, with the rest looked up from reference TRBV30 and TRBJ1-2, is SQTIHQWPATLVQPVGSPLSLECTVEGTSNPNLYWYRQAAGRGLQLLFYSVGIGQISSEVPQNLSASRPQDRQFILSSKKLLLSDSGFYLCAWSAAVTWYGYTFGSGTRLTVV.

The genes are TRBV6-1 and TRBJ2-7; 11 bases fit TRBD1. The ends lost 7 bases at V and 3 bases at J; junction bases unmatched: 5. The germline V gene has CDR1 MNHNS and CDR2 SASEGT. CDR3 size: 14 residues. Here the CDR3 reads CASTRTGGHYEQYF. CDR3 sequence (DNA): TGTGCCAGCACCAGGACAGGGGGCCACTACGAGCAGTACTTC.

This CDR3 reads CAGRTTGTYGYTF. The CDR3 DNA is TGTGCCGGGCGGACGACAGGGACCTATGGCTACACCTTC. This rearrangement joins TRBV6-6 to TRBJ1-2, with TRBD1 identical over 7 bases. Germline-derived CDR1 and CDR2 are MNHNY and SVGAGI (reference sequence). V trimming: 11 bases; J trimming: 4 bases; junction bases outside the gene matches: 10. CDR3 length equals 13 residues.

The chain joins TRBV28 to TRBJ2-1; 8 nucleotides match TRBD1. Trimming took 8 bases from V and 2 from J; bases not matched to a gene: 5. The CDR3 spans 14 residues. Germline assignment: CDR1 MDHEN and CDR2 SYDVKM. The CDR3 DNA sequence: TGTGCCAGCCTGGAACAGGGGGCCTACAATGAGCAGTTCTTC. Protein sequence: CASLEQGAYNEQFF. Variable domain in full (rest from reference TRBV28 and TRBJ2-1): DVKVTQSSRYLVKRTGEKVFLECVQDMDHENMFWYRQDPGLGLRLIYFSYDVKMKEKGDIPEGYSVSREKKERFSLILESASTNQTSMYLCASLEQGAYNEQFFGPGTRLTVL.

Only one count was recorded for this clone. This CDR3 is CASSRPKGETQYF. The CDR3 coding sequence is TGTGCCAGCAGCCGCCCCAAAGGGGAGACCCAGTACTTC. The chain couples TRBV28 to TRBJ2-5, with no clear D. The CDR3 is 13 residues long. Germline V CDR1 and CDR2: MDHEN, SYDVKM. Trimming removed 6 bases from V and 5 bases from J, with 13 bases in between. The complete variable domain, with remaining parts taken from reference TRBV28 and TRBJ2-5, reads DVKVTQSSRYLVKRTGEKVFLECVQDMDHENMFWYRQDPGLGLRLIYFSYDVKMKEKGDIPEGYSVSREKKERFSLILESASTNQTSMYLCASSRPKGETQYFGPGTRLLVL.

DNA for the CDR3: TGTGCCAGCTCCCGGGACTTCGGATACCAAGAGACCCAGTACTTC. It encodes CASSRDFGYQETQYF. V usage is TRBV18 and J usage is TRBJ2-5; D perhaps matches TRBD2 (6 bases). V was trimmed by 6 bases and J by 0 bases, leaving 14 bases between them. This CDR3 spans 15 amino acids. CDR1 and CDR2 from the germline V gene are KGHSH and LQKENI.

A single count supports this clone. The chain recombines TRBV7-9 with TRBJ1-2; possible D gene TRBD1, 5 bases. The CDR3 is made up of 16 amino acids. The germline V and J ends were trimmed by 4 bases and 1 base, with 16 bases remaining between them. From germline, CDR1 is SEHNR and CDR2 FQNEAQ (reference sequence). The CDR3 reads CASSYPPGGVNYGYTF. CDR3 in DNA: TGTGCCAGCAGCTACCCCCCGGGGGGGGTTAACTATGGCTACACCTTC. Full variable domain (outside the CDR3, taken from reference TRBV7-9 and TRBJ1-2): DTGVSQNPRHKITKRGQNVTFRCDPISEHNRLYWYRQTLGQGPEFLTYFQNEAQLEKSRLLSDRFSAERPKGSFSTLEIQRTEQGDSAMYLCASSYPPGGVNYGYTFGSGTRLTVV.

This clone was seen a single time. The rearrangement uses TRBV18 and TRBJ2-1, with unresolved D. Trimming stripped 6 bases from V and 3 bases from J, with 18 bases between. In germline, CDR1 is KGHSH, CDR2 LQKENI. The CDR3 is 16 amino acids. CDR3 amino acids: CASSPTDHNFYNEQFF. CDR3 nucleotides: TGTGCCAGCTCGCCGACTGACCACAACTTCTACAATGAGCAGTTCTTC.

The gene calls are TRBV28 and TRBJ1-1; the D gene is possibly TRBD1 (5 bases). Trimming pared 0 bases from V and 5 bases from J, leaving 16 bases between. The CDR3 has 16 amino acids. Germline lookup yields CDR1 MDHEN and CDR2 SYDVKM. The CDR3, as DNA: TGTGCCAGCAGTTTATGGGAGTTTGGGGGGAGGACTGAAGCTTTCTTT. Amino acids: CASSLWEFGGRTEAFF.